These 5 T cell receptor beta chains came from one sample sequenced in a study of cytomegalovirus exposure and HLA in healthy donors (dated by TCRdb to between 2016 and 2019). Library generation was performed with the immunoSEQ multiplex PCR assay. The multiplex PCR relied on a mix of 60 forward primers for TCR Vbeta segments and 13 reverse primers for TCR Jbeta segments. TCRdb limited this immuneACCESS table to in-frame rearrangements with V and J called. A share of clones is missing; checked studies link under half to unresolved V genes, and the rest is unexplained. The sample yields 110,000 to 150,000 clones; around 80% were counted once. Jointly, the top ten make up approximately 8.3% of the sample. The material sequenced was PBMCs. These TCRs come from a woman in her fifties or sixties in good health and CMV-seropositive.

This clone was recorded once. The V and J genes are TRBV11-3 and TRBJ1-3, with D uncertain. Germline lookup yields CDR1 SGHNT and CDR2 YENEEA. V lost 6 bases and J lost 4, with 16 bases in between. CDR3 length: 15 amino acids. The CDR3 loop reads CASSLAANSGNTIYF. DNA of the CDR3: TGTGCCAGCAGTCTAGCGGCGAACTCCGGAAACACCATATATTTT.

The chain uses TRBV5-1 and TRBJ1-6, with TRBD1 matching over 7 bases. Per germline, CDR1 SGHRS and CDR2 YFSETQ. CDR3 size: 14 residues. Losses at the gene ends were 4 bases for V and 10 bases for J; bases not matched to a gene: 8. The CDR3 loop reads CASSGGQIDSPLHF. CDR3 nucleotides: TGCGCCAGCAGCGGGGGACAGATAGACTCACCCCTCCACTTT.

This chain uses TRBV30 with TRBJ1-5, with D tentatively TRBD1 (6 bases). V lost 2 bases and J 7 bases, leaving 12 bases between the germline ends. Looked up from germline, CDR1 is GTSNPN and CDR2 is SVGIG (reference sequence). The CDR3 length is 13 residues. The CDR3 region is CAWSNSGVQPQHF. In DNA, the CDR3 is TGTGCCTGGAGTAATTCAGGGGTCCAGCCCCAGCATTTT.

DNA of the CDR3: TGTGCCAGCAGCTTTCCACAGGGGGGAACAAGTGAAGCTTTCTTT. This translates into CASSFPQGGTSEAFF. This rearrangement joins TRBV7-2 to TRBJ1-1; TRBD1 matches at 8 bases. The CDR3 runs to 15 residues. With V trimmed by 3 bases and J by 7 bases, 10 bases remained unmatched. CDR1 and CDR2 from the germline V gene are SGHTA and FQGNSA.

The rearrangement joins TRBV6-1 to TRBJ1-1, with a tentative D call TRBD1 (6 bases). CDR3 size: 14 residues. V was cut by 7 bases and J by 0 bases, with 12 bases left in between. Germline loops: CDR1 MNHNS, CDR2 SASEGT. CDR3 sequence reads: CASISGTLNTEAFF. The CDR3, as DNA: TGTGCCAGCATTTCCGGGACACTGAACACTGAAGCTTTCTTT.